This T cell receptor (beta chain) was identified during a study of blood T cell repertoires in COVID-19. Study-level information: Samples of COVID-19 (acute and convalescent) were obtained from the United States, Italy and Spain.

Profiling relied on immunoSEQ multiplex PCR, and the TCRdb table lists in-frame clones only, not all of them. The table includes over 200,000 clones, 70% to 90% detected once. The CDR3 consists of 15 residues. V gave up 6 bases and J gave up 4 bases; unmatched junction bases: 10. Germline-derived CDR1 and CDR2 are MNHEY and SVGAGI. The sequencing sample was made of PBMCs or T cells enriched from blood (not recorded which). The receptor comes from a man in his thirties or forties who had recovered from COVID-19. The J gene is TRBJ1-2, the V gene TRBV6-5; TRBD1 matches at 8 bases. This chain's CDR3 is CASSAQGTGIYGYTF. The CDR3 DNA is TGTGCCAGCAGCGCCCAAGGGACAGGAATCTATGGCTACACCTTC.